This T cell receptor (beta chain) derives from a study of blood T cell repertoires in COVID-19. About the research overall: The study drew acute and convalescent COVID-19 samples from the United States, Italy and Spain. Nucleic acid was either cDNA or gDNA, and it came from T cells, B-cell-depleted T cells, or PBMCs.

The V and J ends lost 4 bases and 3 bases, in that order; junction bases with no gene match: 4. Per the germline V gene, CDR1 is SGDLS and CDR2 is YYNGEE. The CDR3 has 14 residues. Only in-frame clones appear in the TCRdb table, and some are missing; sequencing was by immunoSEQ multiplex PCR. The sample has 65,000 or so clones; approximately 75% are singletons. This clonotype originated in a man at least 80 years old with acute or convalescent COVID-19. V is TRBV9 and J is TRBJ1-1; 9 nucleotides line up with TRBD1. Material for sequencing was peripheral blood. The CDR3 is CASSTRQGDTEAFF. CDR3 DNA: TGTGCCAGCAGCACTCGACAGGGGGACACTGAAGCTTTCTTT.